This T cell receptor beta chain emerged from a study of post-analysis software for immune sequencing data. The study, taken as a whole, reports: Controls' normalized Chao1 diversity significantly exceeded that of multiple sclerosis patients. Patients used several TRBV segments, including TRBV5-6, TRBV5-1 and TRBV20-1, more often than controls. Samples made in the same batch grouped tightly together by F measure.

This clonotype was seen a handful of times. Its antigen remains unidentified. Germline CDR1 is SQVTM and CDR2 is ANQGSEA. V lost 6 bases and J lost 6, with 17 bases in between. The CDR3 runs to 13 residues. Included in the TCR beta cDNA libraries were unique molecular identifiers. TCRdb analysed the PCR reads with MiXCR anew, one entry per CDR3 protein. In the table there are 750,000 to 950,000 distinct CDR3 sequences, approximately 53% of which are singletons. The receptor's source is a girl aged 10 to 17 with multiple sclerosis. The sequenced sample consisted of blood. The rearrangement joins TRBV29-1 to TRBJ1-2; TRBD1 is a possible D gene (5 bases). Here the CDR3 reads CSVQRQRQDGYTF. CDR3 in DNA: TGCAGCGTCCAAAGACAGAGGCAAGATGGCTACACCTTC.